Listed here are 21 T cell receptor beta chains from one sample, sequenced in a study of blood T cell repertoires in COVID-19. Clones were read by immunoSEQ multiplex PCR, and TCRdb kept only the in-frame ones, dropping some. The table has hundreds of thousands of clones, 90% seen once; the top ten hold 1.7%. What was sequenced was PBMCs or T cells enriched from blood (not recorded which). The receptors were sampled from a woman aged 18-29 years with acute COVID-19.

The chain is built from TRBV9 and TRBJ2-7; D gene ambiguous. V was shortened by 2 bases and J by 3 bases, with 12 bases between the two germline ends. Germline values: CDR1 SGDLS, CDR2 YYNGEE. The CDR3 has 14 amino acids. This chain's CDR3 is CASSVNLSGYEQYF. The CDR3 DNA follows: TGTGCCAGCAGCGTGAATCTCTCGGGCTACGAGCAGTACTTC.

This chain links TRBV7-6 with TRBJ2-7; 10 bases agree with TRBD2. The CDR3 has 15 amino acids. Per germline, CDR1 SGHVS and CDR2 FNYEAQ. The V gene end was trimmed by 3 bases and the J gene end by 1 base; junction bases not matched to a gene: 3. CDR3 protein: CASSFASGSSYEQYF. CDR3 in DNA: TGTGCCAGCAGCTTTGCTAGCGGGAGTTCCTACGAGCAGTACTTC.

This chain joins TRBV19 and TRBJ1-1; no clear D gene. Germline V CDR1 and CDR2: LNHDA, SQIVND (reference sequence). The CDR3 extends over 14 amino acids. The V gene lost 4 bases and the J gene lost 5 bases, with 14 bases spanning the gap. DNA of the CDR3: TGTGCCAGTAGTAGGGCGGGCGGGGTTACTGAAGCTTTCTTT. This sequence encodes CASSRAGGVTEAFF.

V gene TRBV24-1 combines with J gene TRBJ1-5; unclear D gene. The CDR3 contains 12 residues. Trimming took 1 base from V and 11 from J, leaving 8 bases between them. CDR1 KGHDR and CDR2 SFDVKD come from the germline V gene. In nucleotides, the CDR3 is TGTGCCACCAGTGATTTTGGGCGGGCCCAGCATTTT. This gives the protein CATSDFGRAQHF.

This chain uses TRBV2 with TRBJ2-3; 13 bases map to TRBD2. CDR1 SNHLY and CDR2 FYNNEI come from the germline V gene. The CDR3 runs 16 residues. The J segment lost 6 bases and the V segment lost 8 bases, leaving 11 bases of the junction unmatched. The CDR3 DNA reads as TGTGCCAGCCGAGCTACGGGACTAGCGGGACATGATACGCAGTATTTT. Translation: CASRATGLAGHDTQYF.

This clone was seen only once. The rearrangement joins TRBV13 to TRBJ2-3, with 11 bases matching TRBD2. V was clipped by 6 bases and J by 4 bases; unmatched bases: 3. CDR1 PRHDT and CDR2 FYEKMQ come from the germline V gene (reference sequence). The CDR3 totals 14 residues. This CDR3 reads CASRLAGVSDTQYF. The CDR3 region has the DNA TGTGCCAGCAGACTAGCGGGAGTCTCAGATACGCAGTATTTT.

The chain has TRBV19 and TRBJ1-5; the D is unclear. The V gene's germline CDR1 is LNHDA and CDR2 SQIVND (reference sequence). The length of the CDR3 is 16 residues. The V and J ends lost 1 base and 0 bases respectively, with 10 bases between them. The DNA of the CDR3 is TGTGCCAGTAGTATAGCCGTCCCTTATAGCAATCAGCCCCAGCATTTT. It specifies CASSIAVPYSNQPQHF.

For the CDR3, the DNA is TGTGCCAGCAGCTACCGGGACACTAATTCACCCCTCCACTTT. Translated, it gives CASSYRDTNSPLHF. This chain uses TRBV6-6 with TRBJ1-6, with D possibly matching TRBD1 (6 bases). Germline CDR1 MNHNY, CDR2 SVGAGI (reference sequence). V dropped 6 bases and J dropped 6 bases, with 12 bases sitting between them. The CDR3 length is 14 residues.

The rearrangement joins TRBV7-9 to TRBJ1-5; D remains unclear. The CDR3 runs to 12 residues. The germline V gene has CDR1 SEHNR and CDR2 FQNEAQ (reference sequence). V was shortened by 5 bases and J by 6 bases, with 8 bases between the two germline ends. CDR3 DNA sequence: TGTGCCAGCAGCGCAGGAGGTCAGCCCCAGCATTTT. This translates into CASSAGGQPQHF.

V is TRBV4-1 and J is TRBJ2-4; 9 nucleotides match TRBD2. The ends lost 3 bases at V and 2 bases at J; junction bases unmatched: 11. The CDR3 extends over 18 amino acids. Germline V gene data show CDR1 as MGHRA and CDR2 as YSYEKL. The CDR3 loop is CASSQWREGSRTKNIQYF. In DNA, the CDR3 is TGCGCCAGCAGCCAGTGGCGGGAGGGAAGTCGGACCAAAAACATTCAGTACTTC.

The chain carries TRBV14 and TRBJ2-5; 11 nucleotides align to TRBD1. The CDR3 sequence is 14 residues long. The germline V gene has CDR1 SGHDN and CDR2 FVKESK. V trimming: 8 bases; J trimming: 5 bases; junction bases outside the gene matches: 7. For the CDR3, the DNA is TGTGCCAGCGGGACAGGGGGATTGCTGGAGACCCAGTACTTC. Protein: CASGTGGLLETQYF.

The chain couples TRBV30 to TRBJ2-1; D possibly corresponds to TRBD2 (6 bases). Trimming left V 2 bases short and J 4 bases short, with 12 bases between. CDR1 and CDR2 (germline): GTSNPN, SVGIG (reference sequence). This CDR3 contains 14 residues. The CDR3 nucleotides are TGTGCCTGGAGTTCGGGGGTTGGATACAATGAGCAGTTCTTC. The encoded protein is CAWSSGVGYNEQFF.

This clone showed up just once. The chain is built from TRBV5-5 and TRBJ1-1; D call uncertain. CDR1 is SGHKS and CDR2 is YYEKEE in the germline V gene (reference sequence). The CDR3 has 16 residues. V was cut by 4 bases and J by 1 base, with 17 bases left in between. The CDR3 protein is CASSLKWRGTNTEAFF. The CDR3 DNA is TGTGCCAGCAGCCTCAAGTGGAGAGGAACGAACACTGAAGCTTTCTTT.

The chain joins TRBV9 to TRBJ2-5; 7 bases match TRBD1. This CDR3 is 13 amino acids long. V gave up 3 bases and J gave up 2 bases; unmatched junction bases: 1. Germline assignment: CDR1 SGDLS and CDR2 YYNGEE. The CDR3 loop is CASSAGQQETQYF. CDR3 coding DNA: TGTGCCAGCAGCGCGGGACAGCAAGAGACCCAGTACTTC.

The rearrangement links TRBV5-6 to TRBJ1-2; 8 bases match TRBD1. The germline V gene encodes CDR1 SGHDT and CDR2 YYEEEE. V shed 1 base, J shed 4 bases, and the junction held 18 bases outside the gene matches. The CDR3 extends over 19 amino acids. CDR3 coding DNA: TGTGCCAGCAGCTTGCCGAACGGGGAGTCCGGGACAGGACCCTATGGCTACACCTTC. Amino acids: CASSLPNGESGTGPYGYTF.

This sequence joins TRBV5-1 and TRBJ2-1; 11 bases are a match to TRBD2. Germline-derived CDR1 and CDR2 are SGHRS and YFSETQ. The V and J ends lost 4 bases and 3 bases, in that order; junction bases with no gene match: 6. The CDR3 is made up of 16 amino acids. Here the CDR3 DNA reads TGCGCCAGCAGCGTTAGCGGGAGGGGGGACTACAATGAGCAGTTCTTC. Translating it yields CASSVSGRGDYNEQFF.

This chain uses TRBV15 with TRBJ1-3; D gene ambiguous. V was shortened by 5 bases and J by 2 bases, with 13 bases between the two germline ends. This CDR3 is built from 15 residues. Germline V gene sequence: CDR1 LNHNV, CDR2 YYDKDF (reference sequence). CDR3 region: CATSRQLSPGNTIYF. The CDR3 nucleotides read TGTGCCACCAGCCGCCAGTTGTCCCCTGGAAACACCATATATTTT.

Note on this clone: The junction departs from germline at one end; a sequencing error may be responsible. The CDR3, as DNA: TGTGCTAGCAGCCCGATACCAACGGGGGGGGCCAACGTCCTGACTTTC. Encoded protein: CASSPIPTGGANVLTF. The chain uses TRBV7-7 and TRBJ2-6, with TRBD2 as a possible D gene (5 bases). CDR3 length: 16 amino acids. Germline values: CDR1 SSHAT, CDR2 FNYEAQ (reference sequence).

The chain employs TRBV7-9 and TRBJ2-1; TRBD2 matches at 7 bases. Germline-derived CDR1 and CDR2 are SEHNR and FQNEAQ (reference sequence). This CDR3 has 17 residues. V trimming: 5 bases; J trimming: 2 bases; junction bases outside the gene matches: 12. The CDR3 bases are TGTGCCAGCAGCCCATTGGCCGCTAGCGGCCCCTACAATGAGCAGTTCTTC. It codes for CASSPLAASGPYNEQFF.

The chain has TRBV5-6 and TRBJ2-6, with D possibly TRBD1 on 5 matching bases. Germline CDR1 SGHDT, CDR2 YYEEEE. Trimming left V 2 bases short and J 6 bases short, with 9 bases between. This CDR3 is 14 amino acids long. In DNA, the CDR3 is TGTGCCAGCAGCTTCTTGGGGCAGGCCAACGTCCTGACTTTC. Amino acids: CASSFLGQANVLTF. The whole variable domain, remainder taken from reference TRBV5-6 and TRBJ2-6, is DAGVTQSPTHLIKTRGQQVTLRCSPKSGHDTVSWYQQALGQGPQFIFQYYEEEERQRGNFPDRFSGHQFPNYSSELNVNALLLGDSALYLCASSFLGQANVLTFGAGSRLTVL.

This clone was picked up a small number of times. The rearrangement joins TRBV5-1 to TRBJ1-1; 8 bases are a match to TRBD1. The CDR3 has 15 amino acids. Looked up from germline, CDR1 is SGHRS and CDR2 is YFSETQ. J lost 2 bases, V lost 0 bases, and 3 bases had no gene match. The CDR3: CASSLADRDNTEAFF. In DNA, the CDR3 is TGCGCCAGCAGCTTGGCGGACAGGGATAACACTGAAGCTTTCTTT.